The present T cell receptor (beta chain) was sequenced within a study of T cell responses to AZD1222 COVID-19 vaccine. The V gene's germline CDR1 is SGHRS and CDR2 YFSETQ. CDR3 length: 14 residues. V was pared by 0 bases and J by 3 bases, with 9 bases between. Clones were sequenced by immunoSEQ multiplex PCR, and TCRdb holds only the in-frame ones, with some missing. The sample consists of about 78,000 clones, around 90% of them appearing once. The source was peripheral blood, collected on day 0 of AZD1222 vaccination. This chain joins TRBV5-1 and TRBJ1-1, with D hard to call. This receptor was obtained from an adult in good health. CDR3 nucleotides: TGCGCCAGCAGCTTGGGGGAGGGTTACACTGAAGCTTTCTTT. It specifies CASSLGEGYTEAFF.